These 29 T cell receptor beta chains originate from one sample sequenced in a study of tumor-infiltrating lymphocytes in primary liver carcinoma. Unsorted bulk tissue, about 19-30 mg of it, served as the source for co-extraction of RNA and DNA. Researchers generated TCR beta cDNA from about 0.5 ug of total RNA, relying on a constant-region primer. Slightly modified ARM-PCR, run as three nested multiplex PCR rounds, produced the TCR beta libraries. The first two PCR rounds used TRBV1-TRBV30 forward primers with a C-beta reverse primer, nine to eleven cycles each. TCRdb reanalysed the multiplex PCR reads using MiXCR and keeps one entry per CDR3 protein. The table records around 120,000 distinct CDR3 sequences, around 70% of them present only once. Input material: tumor-adjacent normal liver tissue. The receptors originated from a woman aged 55-69 years with primary liver carcinoma and hepatitis B virus infection.

Note on this clonotype: A much larger clone lies one base from this, so it may be a read error. The V and J genes are TRBV6-4 and TRBJ2-3; the D gene is possibly TRBD2 (6 bases). V was pared by 7 bases and J by 0 bases, with 14 bases between. Germline V gene lookup returns CDR1 MRHNA and CDR2 SNTAGT. The CDR3 sequence is 15 residues long. CDR3 loop: CASNESSGSTDTQYF. The CDR3 coding sequence is TGTGCCAGCAATGAATCCAGCGGGAGCACAGATACGCAGTATTTT.

Remarks on this clonotype: One junction end does not reproduce the germline sequence, and a read error may be involved. The chain combines TRBV11-3 with TRBJ2-1, with 10 positions matching TRBD2. This CDR3 is built from 15 residues. Germline assignment: CDR1 SGHNT and CDR2 YENEEA. Written as DNA, the CDR3 is TGTGCCAGCAGCTTAGGAACTAGCGGGAAACTCGAGCTGTTCTTC. The encoded protein is CASSLGTSGKLELFF.

About this clonotype itself: Germline is not matched at one junction end, which may reflect a read error. The chain joins TRBV20-1 to TRBJ2-1; D is unresolved. Germline-derived CDR1 and CDR2 are DFQATT and SNEGSKA (reference sequence). This CDR3 is built from 13 residues. In DNA form, the CDR3 reads TGCAGTGCTAGAGATCGGCTGTACATTGAGCAGTTCTTC. Its protein is CSARDRLYIEQFF.

CDR3 residues: CASSLALEASGRTGNEQFF. DNA for the CDR3: TGTGCCAGCAGCTTAGCGCTGGAGGCTAGCGGGAGGACCGGGAATGAGCAGTTCTTC. The V call is TRBV7-9, the J call TRBJ2-1; 11 nucleotides match TRBD2. This CDR3 is built from 19 residues. CDR1 is SEHNR, CDR2 FQNEAQ, per germline (reference sequence). Losses at the gene ends were 0 bases for V and 7 bases for J; bases not matched to a gene: 14.

This clonotype came up once. The chain has TRBV4-1 and TRBJ2-1, with D maybe TRBD2 (6 bases). This CDR3 is 15 amino acids long. CDR1 is MGHRA and CDR2 is YSYEKL in the germline V gene. V was clipped by 3 bases and J by 13 bases, with 22 bases between them. The CDR3 protein is CASSHGGALGHYQFF. CDR3 nucleotides: TGCGCCAGCAGCCACGGCGGGGCCCTAGGGCATTACCAGTTCTTC.

This clonotype is labeled as medium-sized (0.01 to 0.1%). V gene TRBV7-8 combines with J gene TRBJ1-6; D is possibly TRBD1 (5 bases). The CDR3 has 15 amino acids. Germline V gene sequence: CDR1 SGHVS, CDR2 FQNEAQ. V dropped 5 bases and J dropped 9 bases, with 17 bases sitting between them. The CDR3 region has the DNA TGTGCCAGCAGCGTTAGGCAGGGTCCGAGTTCACCCCTCCACTTT. It encodes CASSVRQGPSSPLHF.

With regard to this clonotype: The junction shows a germline mismatch at one end, possibly a read error. V usage is TRBV18 and J usage is TRBJ2-1, with 7 bases aligning to TRBD1. The CDR3 is 14 residues long. Germline V gene lookup returns CDR1 KGHSH and CDR2 LQKENI. Here the CDR3 DNA reads TGTACCAGCTCACCCCTGACAGGGAACAATGAGCAGTTCTTC. This codes for CTSSPLTGNNEQFF.

This clonotype was detected a few times. A read error may produce the germline difference seen at one junction end. V is TRBV4-1 and J is TRBJ2-2, with D possibly matching TRBD1 (6 bases). Per the germline V gene, CDR1 is MGHRA and CDR2 is YSYEKL. This CDR3 comprises 17 residues. DNA for the CDR3: TGCGCCAGCAGCCAACAACTCTTGTATTCAGGGGCCGGGGAGCCGTTTTTT. Translated: CASSQQLLYSGAGEPFF.

In the case of this clonotype: One end of the junction is discordant with germline, which a read error may explain. This sequence joins TRBV11-3 and TRBJ2-5; 8 nucleotides line up with TRBD2. Germline V gives CDR1 SGHNT, CDR2 YENEEA. This CDR3 contains 14 residues. The CDR3 coding sequence is TGTACCAGCAACGCCACTAGCGGCCAAGAGACCCAGTACTTC. Residues: CTSNATSGQETQYF.

This clonotype was observed once. Relative to the germline gene, one junction end is altered; a read error may explain this. The chain employs TRBV6-1 and TRBJ2-1, with D perhaps matching TRBD1 (5 bases). Per germline, CDR1 MNHNS and CDR2 SASEGT. This CDR3 comprises 14 residues. CDR3 DNA sequence: TGTGCCTGCAGGATTCGGCAGGGTGGCAATGAGCGGTTCTTC. Protein product: CACRIRQGGNERFF.

This clonotype was detected many times. The chain uses TRBV29-1 and TRBJ2-5, with 9 bases aligning to TRBD1. CDR3 length equals 18 residues. V was clipped by 4 bases and J by 1 base; unmatched bases: 16. Germline V CDR1 and CDR2: SQVTM, ANQGSEA. CDR3 DNA sequence: TGCAGCGTTGGATTCTCTCCCGGGACAGGGCCTCTCCAAGAGACCCAGTACTTC. Its translation: CSVGFSPGTGPLQETQYF.

This chain connects TRBV5-1 to TRBJ2-3; the match to TRBD2 covers 14 bases. The germline V gene has CDR1 SGHRS and CDR2 YFSETQ. This CDR3 has 16 amino acids. Trimming took 4 bases from V and 9 from J; bases not matched to a gene: 10. The chain's CDR3 is CASSTGTSGSTHTQYF. CDR3 DNA: TGCGCCAGCAGCACCGGGACTAGCGGGAGCACACACACGCAGTATTTT.

This clonotype was found many times. The chain employs TRBV10-1 and TRBJ2-5, with D possibly TRBD2 on 6 matching bases. With 2 bases removed from V and 5 bases from J, the gap between germline ends came to 12 bases. The CDR3 loop spans 14 amino acids. Germline V CDR1 and CDR2: WNHNN, SYGVQD (reference sequence). This CDR3 reads CASSEDTSLETQYF. The CDR3, as DNA: TGCGCCAGCAGTGAGGATACTAGCTTGGAGACCCAGTACTTC.

Points on this clonotype: An end of the junction does not agree with germline; a read error may underlie this. The chain joins TRBV6-5 to TRBJ2-2; TRBD1 agrees at 8 bases. The CDR3 has 14 amino acids. Looked up from germline, CDR1 is MNHEY and CDR2 is SVGAGI. CDR3 bases: TGTGCCAGCAGTCCGGACAGGGAGGCCGGGGAGCTTTGTTTT. Translated: CASSPDREAGELCF.

This clonotype turned up a few times. The gene calls are TRBV18 and TRBJ2-5; 9 bases are shared with TRBD2. The CDR3 spans 17 residues. Trimming cost V 0 bases and J 5 bases; bases outside gene matches: 10. Germline-derived CDR1 and CDR2 are KGHSH and LQKENI. CDR3: CASSPPVASGNWETQYF. The CDR3 bases are TGTGCCAGCTCACCACCGGTGGCTAGCGGGAATTGGGAGACCCAGTACTTC.

This clonotype was seen just once. A much larger clonotype is one base distant, so this may be a read error. J is TRBJ2-2 and V is TRBV5-8, with 10 bases identical to TRBD2. This CDR3 has 19 amino acids. Germline-derived CDR1 and CDR2 are SGHTS and YDEGEE. Unmatched junction bases numbered 15, after V lost 3 bases and J lost 4 bases. The chain's CDR3 is CASSSIWASGSRGTGELFF. The DNA for the CDR3 is TGTGCCAGCAGCTCAATCTGGGCTAGCGGGAGCCGCGGCACCGGGGAGCTGTTTTTT.

Of note for this clonotype: The junction does not match germline at one end; this may be a read error. V gene TRBV12-3 or TRBV12-4 combines with J gene TRBJ2-1, with a possible D match to TRBD1 (6 bases). The CDR3 spans 17 residues. The CDR3 here is CASGLRTGTGSNNEPFF. The CDR3 DNA reads TGTGCCAGCGGTTTAAGAACAGGGACGGGCTCAAACAATGAGCCGTTCTTC.

This clonotype was observed a handful of times. This chain joins TRBV5-1 and TRBJ2-7, with a weak D call TRBD1 (6 bases). Germline lookup yields CDR1 SGHRS and CDR2 YFSETQ. CDR3 length: 13 amino acids. V dropped 5 bases and J dropped 4 bases, with 13 bases sitting between them. CDR3 nucleotides: TGCGCCAGCAGTCGACAGGAGACATACGAGCAGTACTTC. Translated, it gives CASSRQETYEQYF. Using reference TRBV5-1 and TRBJ2-7 for the parts outside the CDR3, the full variable domain is KAGVTQTPRYLIKTRGQQVTLSCSPISGHRSVSWYQQTPGQGLQFLFEYFSETQRNKGNFPGRFSGRQFSNSRSEMNVSTLELGDSALYLCASSRQETYEQYFGPGTRLTVT.

This clonotype was seen a single time. A clone one base away is much larger, so this may be a read error. The chain combines TRBV10-3 with TRBJ2-4, with 12 bases identical to TRBD2. The CDR3 length is 17 residues. The germline V gene encodes CDR1 ENHRY and CDR2 SYGVKD. CDR3 bases: TGTCCCATCAGTGAGGCCCGACTAGCGGGAGAGTCGGACATTCAGTACTTC. This sequence encodes CPISEARLAGESDIQYF.

This clonotype has at least ten counts. This chain joins TRBV5-1 and TRBJ2-1; D possibly uses TRBD1 or TRBD2 (5 bases each). Germline values: CDR1 SGHRS, CDR2 YFSETQ. The V gene lost 4 bases and the J gene lost 0 bases, with 8 bases spanning the gap. The CDR3 contains 14 residues. DNA of the CDR3: TGCGCCAGCAGCCCCGGGACCTCCTACAATGAGCAGTTCTTC. Protein product: CASSPGTSYNEQFF.

This chain links TRBV5-1 with TRBJ2-3; D gene uncertain. V was cut by 4 bases and J by 1 base, with 13 bases left in between. The CDR3 has 15 amino acids. CDR1 is SGHRS, CDR2 YFSETQ, per germline. The CDR3 DNA follows: TGCGCCAGCAGCCTATCAGAGACTGGCACAGATACGCAGTATTTT. This encodes CASSLSETGTDTQYF.

Concerning this clonotype itself: A read error may be the cause here, since a much bigger clone is one base away. The genes are TRBV30 and TRBJ1-3, with D possibly matching TRBD1 (5 bases). The CDR3 is made up of 14 amino acids. The germline gives CDR1 GTSNPN, CDR2 SVGIG (reference sequence). Deletions cut 5 bases from V and 2 bases from J, with 13 bases between. This CDR3 reads CAWGDGGTGNTIYF. The CDR3 DNA follows: TGTGCCTGGGGGGACGGTGGCACTGGAAACACCATATATTTT.

The chain couples TRBV29-1 to TRBJ2-5; no reliable D call. CDR1 and CDR2 from the germline V gene are SQVTM and ANQGSEA. The CDR3 extends over 14 amino acids. V lost 0 bases, J lost 7 bases, and 15 bases lay in between. CDR3 coding DNA: TGCAGCGTTGAAGATCCAGCTTCTCCCGCGACCCAGTACTTC. It translates to CSVEDPASPATQYF.

J is TRBJ2-1 and V is TRBV5-6, with TRBD1 matching over 8 bases. Germline V lookup: CDR1 SGHDT, CDR2 YYEEEE. The CDR3 runs to 13 residues. V was clipped by 7 bases and J by 12 bases; unmatched bases: 12. The CDR3 bases are TGTGCCAGCGGTTCCGGACAGGGTCGTTGGCAGTTCTTC. Translation: CASGSGQGRWQFF.

Details on this clonotype: The final CDR3 position lacks the conserved phenylalanine or tryptophan, pointing to a likely read error. The chain is built from TRBV5-4 and TRBJ2-1, with TRBD2 matching over 10 bases. The CDR3 length is 15 residues. CDR1 is SGHNT, CDR2 YYREEE, per germline (reference sequence). The DNA of the CDR3 is TGTGCCAGCAGTCCGGGACTAGCGAATTACAGTGAGCAGTTCTTA. Its protein product is CASSPGLANYSEQFL.

The chain uses TRBV7-9 and TRBJ1-5; maybe TRBD1 (5 bases). The V and J ends lost 1 base and 7 bases respectively, with 14 bases between them. Germline-derived CDR1 and CDR2 are SEHNR and FQNEAQ (reference sequence). This CDR3 has 15 amino acids. The CDR3 region is CASSLVGLGHQPQHF. The CDR3 nucleotides read TGTGCCAGCAGCTTAGTGGGACTGGGTCACCAGCCCCAGCATTTT.

With respect to this clonotype: The junction does not match germline at one end; this may be a read error. The rearrangement links TRBV6-1 to TRBJ2-7; D not certain. The CDR3 contains 15 residues. Germline-derived CDR1 and CDR2 are MNHNS and SASEGT. Here the CDR3 reads CASSDPGGRSYEQYF. The CDR3 DNA reads as TGTGCCAGCAGTGACCCAGGTGGTAGATCCTACGAACAGTACTTC.

Remarks on this clonotype: It may be a read error: a sequence one base away is much more abundant. This chain links TRBV5-4 with TRBJ2-5; D is possibly TRBD2 (7 bases). Germline V gene sequence: CDR1 SGHNT, CDR2 YYREEE (reference sequence). The CDR3 loop spans 15 amino acids. CDR3 region: CARSLRGGIQETQYF. In DNA form, the CDR3 reads TGTGCCAGGAGCTTAAGGGGGGGCATCCAAGAGACCCAGTACTTC.

To note about this clonotype: One end of the junction fails to match germline, which may point to a read error. The chain carries TRBV4-1 and TRBJ2-7, with TRBD1 as a possible D gene (5 bases). The germline CDR1 and CDR2 sequences are MGHRA and YSYEKL. The CDR3 is 15 amino acids. CDR3 sequence reads: CANSQDQGSSYEQYF. The CDR3, as DNA: TGCGCCAACAGCCAAGACCAGGGAAGCTCCTACGAGCAGTACTTC.